The present entry profiles one T cell receptor (beta chain) with its context. The sample originates from a study of T cell responses to AZD1222 COVID-19 vaccine. V was cut by 5 bases and J by 3 bases, with 13 bases left in between. Germline CDR1 and CDR2: MNHEY and SMNVEV (reference sequence). The CDR3 is 14 residues long. TCRdb's table, derived via immunoSEQ multiplex PCR, lists solely in-frame clones and lacks some. The sample records about 130,000 clones, approximately 94% being singletons. The sample was peripheral blood, taken on day 0 of AZD1222 vaccination. The TCR originated in an adult in good health. The V call is TRBV27, the J call TRBJ1-2, with TRBD1 as a possible D gene (5 bases). The CDR3, as DNA: TGTGCCAGCAGTCCCATCGACAGATACTATGGCTACACCTTC. This translates into CASSPIDRYYGYTF.